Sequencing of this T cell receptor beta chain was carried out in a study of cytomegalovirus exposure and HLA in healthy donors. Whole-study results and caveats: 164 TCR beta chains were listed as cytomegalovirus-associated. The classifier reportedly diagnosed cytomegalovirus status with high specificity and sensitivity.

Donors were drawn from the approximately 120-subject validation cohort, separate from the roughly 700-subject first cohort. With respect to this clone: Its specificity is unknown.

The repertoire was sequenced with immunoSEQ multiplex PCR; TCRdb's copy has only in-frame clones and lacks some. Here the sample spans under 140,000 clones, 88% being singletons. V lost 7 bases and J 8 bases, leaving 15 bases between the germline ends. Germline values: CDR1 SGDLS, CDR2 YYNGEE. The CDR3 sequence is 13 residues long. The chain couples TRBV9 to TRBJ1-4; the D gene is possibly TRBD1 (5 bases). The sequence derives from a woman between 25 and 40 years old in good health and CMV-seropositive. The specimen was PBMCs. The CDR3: CASSGVSGEKLFF. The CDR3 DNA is TGTGCCAGCTCGGGGGTATCGGGAGAAAAACTGTTTTTT.